This T cell receptor beta chain was recovered during a study of cytomegalovirus exposure and HLA in healthy donors. The ends were cut back, 5 bases at V and 0 bases at J, with 7 bases in the middle. Per germline, CDR1 LNHDA and CDR2 SQIVND (reference sequence). The CDR3 totals 14 residues. PCR involved 60 Vbeta and 13 Jbeta primers. Here immunoSEQ multiplex PCR was the method, and the copy in TCRdb shows in-frame clones only, minus some. The data show fewer than 250,000 clones, approximately 80% seen once. The source material was PBMCs. This TCR was sampled from a boy younger than 10 in good health and CMV-seronegative. This chain links TRBV19 with TRBJ2-2, with D tentatively TRBD2 (5 bases). The CDR3: CASSWTANTGELFF. In DNA, the CDR3 is TGTGCCAGTAGTTGGACTGCGAACACCGGGGAGCTGTTTTTT.